This T cell receptor (beta chain) was sequenced in a study of blood T cell repertoires in COVID-19. Study context: The samples span acute and convalescent COVID-19 from the United States, Italy and Spain. PBMCs, B-cell-depleted T cells, or T cells were the source of the cDNA or gDNA that made up the material.

The CDR3 runs 19 residues. Original processing methods: Estimation of nucleated cell counts relied on the amplification of reference gene primers. Profiled with immunoSEQ multiplex PCR; TCRdb holds only in-frame clones, not every one. The D gene and trimming were derived from the DNA, and the V and J assignments and clone size from that table. The repertoire consists of some 80,000 clones, with more than 75% occurring once and the leading ten covering roughly a fifth. Sequenced material: peripheral blood. The J gene is TRBJ2-6, the V gene TRBV21-1; the table's D call, TRBD2, has no DNA check behind it. TRBV21-1 is a pseudogene. The TCR originated in a human donor in a cohort sampled during active COVID-19. CDR3 in DNA: TGTGCCAGCACCTATAACCCCCCGGTTTCTCTGTCTGGGGCCAACGTCCTGACTTTC. The encoded protein is CASTYNPPVSLSGANVLTF.